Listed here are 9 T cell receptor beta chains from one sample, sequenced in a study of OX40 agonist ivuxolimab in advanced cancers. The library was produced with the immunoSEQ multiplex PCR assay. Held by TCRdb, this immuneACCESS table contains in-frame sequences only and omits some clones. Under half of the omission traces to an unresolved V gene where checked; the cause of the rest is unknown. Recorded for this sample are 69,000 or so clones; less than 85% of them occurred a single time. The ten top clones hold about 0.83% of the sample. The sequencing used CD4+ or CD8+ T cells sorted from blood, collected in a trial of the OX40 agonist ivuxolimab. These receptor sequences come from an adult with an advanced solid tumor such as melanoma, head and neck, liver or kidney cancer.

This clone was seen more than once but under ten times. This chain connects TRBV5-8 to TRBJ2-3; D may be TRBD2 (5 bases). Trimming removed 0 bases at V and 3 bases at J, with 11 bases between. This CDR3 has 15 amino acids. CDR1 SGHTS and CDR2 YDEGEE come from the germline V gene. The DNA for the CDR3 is TGTGCCAGCAGCTTGGAGGGAGTGGTGACAGATACGCAGTATTTT. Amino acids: CASSLEGVVTDTQYF.

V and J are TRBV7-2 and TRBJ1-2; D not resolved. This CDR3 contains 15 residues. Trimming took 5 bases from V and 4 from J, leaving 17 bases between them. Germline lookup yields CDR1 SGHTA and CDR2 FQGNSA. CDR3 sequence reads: CASSTDSASSYGYTF. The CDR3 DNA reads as TGTGCCAGCAGCACCGATTCGGCGTCTTCCTATGGCTACACCTTC.

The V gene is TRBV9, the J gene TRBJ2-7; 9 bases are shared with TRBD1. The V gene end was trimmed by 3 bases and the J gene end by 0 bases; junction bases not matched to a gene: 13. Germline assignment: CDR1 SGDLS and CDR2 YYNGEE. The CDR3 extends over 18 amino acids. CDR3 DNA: TGTGCCAGCAGCGCCCCTTTAACAGGGGGCGCGAGCTCCTACGAGCAGTACTTC. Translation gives CASSAPLTGGASSYEQYF.

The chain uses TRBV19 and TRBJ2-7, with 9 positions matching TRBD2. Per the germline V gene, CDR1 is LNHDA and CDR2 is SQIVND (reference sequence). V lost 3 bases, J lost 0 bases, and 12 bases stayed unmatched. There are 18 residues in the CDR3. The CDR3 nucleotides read TGTGCCAGTAGTATGGCGGGGGGGGGCCAGGCCTACTCCTACGAGCAGTACTTC. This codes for CASSMAGGGQAYSYEQYF.

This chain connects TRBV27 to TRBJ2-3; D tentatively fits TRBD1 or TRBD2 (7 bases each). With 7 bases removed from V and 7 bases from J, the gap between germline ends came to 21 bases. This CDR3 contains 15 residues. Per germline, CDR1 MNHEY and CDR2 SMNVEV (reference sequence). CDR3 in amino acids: CASKPGGAGVNTQYF. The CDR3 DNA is TGTGCCAGCAAACCAGGGGGGGCCGGGGTAAATACGCAGTATTTT.

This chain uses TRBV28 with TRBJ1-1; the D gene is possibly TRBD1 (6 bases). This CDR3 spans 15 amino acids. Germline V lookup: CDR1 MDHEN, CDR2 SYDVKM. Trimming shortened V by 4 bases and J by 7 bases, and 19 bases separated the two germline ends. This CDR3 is CASSSPDSPGDEAFF. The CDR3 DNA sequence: TGTGCCAGCAGTTCCCCGGACAGTCCAGGGGATGAAGCTTTCTTT.

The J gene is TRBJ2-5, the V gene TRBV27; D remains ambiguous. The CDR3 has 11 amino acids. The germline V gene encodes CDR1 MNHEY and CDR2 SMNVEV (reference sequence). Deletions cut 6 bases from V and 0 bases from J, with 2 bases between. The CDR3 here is CASRHQETQYF. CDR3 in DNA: TGTGCCAGCAGACACCAAGAGACCCAGTACTTC.

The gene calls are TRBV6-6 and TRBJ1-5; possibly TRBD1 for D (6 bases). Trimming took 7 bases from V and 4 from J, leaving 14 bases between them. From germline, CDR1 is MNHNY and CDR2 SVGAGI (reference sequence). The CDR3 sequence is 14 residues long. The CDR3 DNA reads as TGTGCCAGCAACGCCCGGGACACAAATCAGCCCCAGCATTTT. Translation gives CASNARDTNQPQHF.

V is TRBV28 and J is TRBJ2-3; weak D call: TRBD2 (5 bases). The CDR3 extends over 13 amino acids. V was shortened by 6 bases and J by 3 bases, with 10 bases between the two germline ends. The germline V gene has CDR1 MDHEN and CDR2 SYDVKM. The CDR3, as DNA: TGTGCCAGCAGAAGGACTGGGACAGATACGCAGTATTTT. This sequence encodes CASRRTGTDTQYF.